These 16 T cell receptor beta chains share one sample of origin, sequenced in a study of regulatory T cells in long-lasting Graves disease. Assembly of TCR beta libraries relied on iRepertoire HTBI primers together with Arm-PCR of CDR3 regions. TCRdb fed the multiplex PCR reads into MiXCR, producing one record per CDR3 protein. The sample has some 440,000 distinct CDR3 sequences, less than 25% seen once. Noted time point: persistent/refractory GD, antithyroid drugs over 5 years with positive TRAb. After RNA was extracted from PBMCs, the TCR library was made from it. Sequences were derived from peripheral blood mononuclear cells (PBMCs), sampled when the disease was refractory, from a patient treated with antithyroid drugs. The receptors shown here come from a female donor with Graves disease.

The table lists this clonotype with a count of one. J is TRBJ2-6 and V is TRBV20-1, with TRBD1 matching 11 bases. The junction had 4 bases not matched to a gene; V was cut back by 1 base and J by 2 bases. CDR1 and CDR2 (germline): DFQATT, SNEGSKA (reference sequence). This CDR3 has 17 amino acids. The chain's CDR3 is CSARGGQGVPGANVLTF. The DNA for the CDR3 is TGCAGTGCTAGAGGGGGACAGGGGGTGCCTGGGGCCAACGTCCTGACTTTC.

This clonotype was counted once. Just one base apart from a much larger clone, this may be a read error. This is likely a read error, given that the CDR3 carries no conserved phenylalanine or tryptophan at its end. This chain connects TRBV5-6 to TRBJ1-5, with unresolved D. This CDR3 has 13 amino acids. Germline V gives CDR1 SGHDT, CDR2 YYEEEE. The germline V and J ends were trimmed by 7 bases and 0 bases, with 8 bases remaining between them. CDR3 amino acids: CASCSYSNQPQHL. The CDR3 nucleotides read TGTGCCAGCTGCAGCTATAGCAATCAGCCCCAGCATTTA.

V is TRBV19 and J is TRBJ2-5, with TRBD1 identical over 7 bases. Germline V gene lookup returns CDR1 LNHDA and CDR2 SQIVND (reference sequence). There are 14 residues in the CDR3. Losses at the gene ends were 4 bases for V and 2 bases for J; bases not matched to a gene: 4. In DNA, the CDR3 is TGTGCCAGTAGTAACAGGGGACAGCAAGAGACCCAGTACTTC. Its translation is CASSNRGQQETQYF.

This clonotype was recorded many times. V usage is TRBV28 and J usage is TRBJ2-7; 9 positions match TRBD1. CDR1 is MDHEN, CDR2 SYDVKM, per germline. J was trimmed by 3 bases and V by 6 bases; bases with no gene match: 6. This CDR3 is 14 amino acids long. The CDR3 spells CASSSTGGLYEQYF. The CDR3 coding sequence is TGTGCCAGCAGCTCAACAGGGGGCCTCTACGAGCAGTACTTC.

This clonotype was observed many times. The rearrangement uses TRBV20-1 and TRBJ1-4, with D perhaps matching TRBD1 (5 bases). Germline loops: CDR1 DFQATT, CDR2 SNEGSKA (reference sequence). Trimming stripped 3 bases from V and 7 bases from J, with 15 bases between. The CDR3 extends over 14 amino acids. CDR3 region: CSASSGRVAEKLFF. CDR3 coding DNA: TGCAGTGCTAGTTCGGGCAGGGTGGCTGAAAAACTGTTTTTT.

This clonotype was counted ten times or more. V and J are TRBV7-6 and TRBJ2-5; TRBD2 matches at 15 bases. V lost 4 bases, J lost 4 bases, and 10 bases stayed unmatched. The CDR3 consists of 18 residues. Per germline, CDR1 SGHVS and CDR2 FNYEAQ. CDR3 loop: CASSYGLAGGPAAETQYF. The CDR3 region has the DNA TGTGCCAGCAGCTACGGACTAGCGGGAGGGCCGGCGGCAGAGACCCAGTACTTC.

The J gene is TRBJ2-7, the V gene TRBV28; TRBD1 might be the D (6 bases). CDR3 length equals 12 residues. Trimming removed 7 bases from V and 2 bases from J, with 9 bases in between. Per the germline V gene, CDR1 is MDHEN and CDR2 is SYDVKM. CDR3: CASTKGAYEQYF. In DNA form, the CDR3 reads TGTGCCAGCACAAAGGGGGCCTACGAGCAGTACTTC.

V gene TRBV6-1 combines with J gene TRBJ2-7; D possibly corresponds to TRBD2 (6 bases). The CDR3 has 15 residues. The germline V gene encodes CDR1 MNHNS and CDR2 SASEGT. The V end lost 2 bases, the J end lost 2 bases, and 13 bases lay between the germline ends. For the CDR3, the DNA is TGTGCCAGCAGTGAATTAGGGGAGGATGCCTACGAGCAGTACTTC. Its protein is CASSELGEDAYEQYF.

This clonotype was counted at least ten times. The gene calls are TRBV6-1 and TRBJ1-2, with D possibly being TRBD1 (5 bases). V lost 5 bases and J lost 4, with 17 bases in between. The germline gives CDR1 MNHNS, CDR2 SASEGT. This CDR3 region has 15 residues. The CDR3 spells CASSISTASSYGYTF. CDR3 in DNA: TGTGCCAGCAGTATTTCGACAGCCTCCTCCTATGGCTACACCTTC.

This clonotype was seen only a few times. This chain joins TRBV11-2 and TRBJ2-2; a weak D match, TRBD2 (7 bases). CDR1 is SGHAT, CDR2 FQNNGV, per germline. This CDR3 contains 14 residues. Between the trimmed V and J ends, which lost 8 bases and 6 bases, there was a span of 16 bases. CDR3 nucleotide sequence: TGTGCCAGCGGGGTGTCGGGGGGCGCCGGGGAGCTGTTTTTT. Protein: CASGVSGGAGELFF.

In this sample, this clonotype turned up a few times. The V and J genes are TRBV12-3 or TRBV12-4 and TRBJ1-5; unclear D gene. V was trimmed by 7 bases and J by 4 bases, leaving 17 bases between them. The CDR3 runs to 15 residues. The CDR3 spells CASTITLAPNQPQHF. Here the CDR3 DNA reads TGTGCCAGCACCATTACCCTGGCCCCTAATCAGCCCCAGCATTTT.

This clonotype was detected many times. The genes are TRBV11-2 and TRBJ2-2; D is undetermined. V was clipped by 5 bases and J by 7 bases, with 11 bases between them. This CDR3 comprises 13 residues. Germline loops: CDR1 SGHAT, CDR2 FQNNGV. The DNA for the CDR3 is TGTGCCAGCAGCCCAATACCGGGCGGGGAGCTGTTTTTT. Translation: CASSPIPGGELFF.

The chain carries TRBV18 and TRBJ2-7; D might be TRBD2 (6 bases). The CDR3 consists of 14 residues. Germline V CDR1 and CDR2: KGHSH, LQKENI. V shed 3 bases and J shed 3 bases, with 12 bases lying between them. CDR3 DNA: TGTGCCAGCTCACCTAGCGGAGAATACTACGAGCAGTACTTC. It yields the protein CASSPSGEYYEQYF.

This clonotype occurred a few times. The chain uses TRBV4-3 and TRBJ1-4; unclear D gene. The CDR3 runs 15 residues. The germline gives CDR1 LGHNA, CDR2 YSLEER. Trimming pared 0 bases from V and 4 bases from J, leaving 9 bases between. The CDR3 sequence: CASSQDIRINEKLFF. As DNA, the CDR3 is TGCGCCAGCAGCCAAGATATCCGGATTAATGAAAAACTGTTTTTT.

The CDR3 region has the DNA TGTGCCAGCAGAGACACTAGCGGGAGTGACACCGGGGAGCTGTTTTTT. Residues: CASRDTSGSDTGELFF. The chain uses TRBV6-1 and TRBJ2-2, with 11 bases matching TRBD2. The CDR3 runs to 16 residues. Trimming at V came to 6 bases and at J to 3 bases, leaving 6 bases not matched to a gene. Germline CDR1 reads MNHNS; CDR2 reads SASEGT.

This chain links TRBV6-2 or TRBV6-3 with TRBJ1-1; a possible D gene is TRBD1 (6 bases). The V and J ends lost 2 bases and 3 bases respectively, with 10 bases between them. The CDR3 consists of 14 residues. The V gene's germline CDR1 is MNHEY and CDR2 SVGEGT. The CDR3 nucleotides are TGTGCCAGCAGTTACAGTCAGGGGTACACTGAAGCTTTCTTT. It translates to CASSYSQGYTEAFF.